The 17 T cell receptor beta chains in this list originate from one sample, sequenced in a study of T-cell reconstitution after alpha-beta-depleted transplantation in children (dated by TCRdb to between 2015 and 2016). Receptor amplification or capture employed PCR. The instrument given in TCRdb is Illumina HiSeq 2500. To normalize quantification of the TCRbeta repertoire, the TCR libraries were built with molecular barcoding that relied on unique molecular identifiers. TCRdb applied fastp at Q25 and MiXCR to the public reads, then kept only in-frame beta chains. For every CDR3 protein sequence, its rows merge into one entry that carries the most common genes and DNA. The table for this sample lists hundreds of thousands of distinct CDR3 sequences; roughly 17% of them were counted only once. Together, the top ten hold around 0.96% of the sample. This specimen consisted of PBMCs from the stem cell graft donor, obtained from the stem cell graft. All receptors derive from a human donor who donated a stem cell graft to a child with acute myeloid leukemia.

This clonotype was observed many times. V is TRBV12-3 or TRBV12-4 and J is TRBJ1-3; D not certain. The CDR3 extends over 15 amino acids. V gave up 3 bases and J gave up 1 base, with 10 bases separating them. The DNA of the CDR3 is TGTGCCAGCAGTTTCGACGGAGGATCTGGAAACACCATATATTTT. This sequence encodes CASSFDGGSGNTIYF.

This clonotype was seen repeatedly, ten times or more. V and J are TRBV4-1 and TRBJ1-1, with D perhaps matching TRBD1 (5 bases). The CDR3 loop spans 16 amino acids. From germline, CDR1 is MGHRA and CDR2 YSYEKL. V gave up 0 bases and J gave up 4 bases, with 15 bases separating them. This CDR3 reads CASSQDIAGISTEAFF. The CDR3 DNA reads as TGCGCCAGCAGCCAAGATATTGCAGGGATTAGCACTGAAGCTTTCTTT.

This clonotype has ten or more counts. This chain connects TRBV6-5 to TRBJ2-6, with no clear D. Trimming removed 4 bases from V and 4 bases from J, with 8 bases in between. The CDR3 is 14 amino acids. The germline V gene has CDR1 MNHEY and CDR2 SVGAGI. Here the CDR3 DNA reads TGTGCCAGCAGTTTGAGAGTAGGGGCCAACGTCCTGACTTTC. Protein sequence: CASSLRVGANVLTF.

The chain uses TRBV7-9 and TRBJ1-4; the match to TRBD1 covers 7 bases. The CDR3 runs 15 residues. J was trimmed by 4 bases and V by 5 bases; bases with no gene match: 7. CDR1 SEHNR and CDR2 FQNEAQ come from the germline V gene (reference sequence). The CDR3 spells CASSPPGQFNEKLFF. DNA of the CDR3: TGTGCCAGCAGCCCGCCGGGACAGTTTAATGAAAAACTGTTTTTT.

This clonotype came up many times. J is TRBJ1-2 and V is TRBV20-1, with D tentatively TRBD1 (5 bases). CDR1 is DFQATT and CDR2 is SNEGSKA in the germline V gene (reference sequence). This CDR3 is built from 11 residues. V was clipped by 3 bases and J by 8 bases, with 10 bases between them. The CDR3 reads CSARNGDGYTF. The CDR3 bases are TGCAGTGCTAGGAACGGGGACGGCTACACCTTC.

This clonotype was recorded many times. In DNA form, the CDR3 reads TGCAGTGCTAGAGCGACAGTTGGAGGCTACACCTTC. Translated: CSARATVGGYTF. The rearrangement joins TRBV20-1 to TRBJ1-2, with D possibly matching TRBD1 (5 bases). CDR3 length: 12 residues. The germline V gene encodes CDR1 DFQATT and CDR2 SNEGSKA (reference sequence). V was clipped by 1 base and J by 8 bases, with 11 bases between them.

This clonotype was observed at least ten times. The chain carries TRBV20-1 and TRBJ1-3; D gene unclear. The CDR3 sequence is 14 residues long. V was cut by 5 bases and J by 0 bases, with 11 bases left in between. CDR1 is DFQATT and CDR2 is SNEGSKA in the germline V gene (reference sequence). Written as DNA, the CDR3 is TGCAGTGCTGATCACCGCCCCTCTGGAAACACCATATATTTT. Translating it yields CSADHRPSGNTIYF.

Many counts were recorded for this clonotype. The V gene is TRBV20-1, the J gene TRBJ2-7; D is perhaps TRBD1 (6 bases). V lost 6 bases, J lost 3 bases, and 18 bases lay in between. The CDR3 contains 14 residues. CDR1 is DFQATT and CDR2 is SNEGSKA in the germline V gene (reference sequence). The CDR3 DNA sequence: TGCAGTGCATTTGCCGGGACACCTTTCTACGAGCAGTACTTC. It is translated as CSAFAGTPFYEQYF.

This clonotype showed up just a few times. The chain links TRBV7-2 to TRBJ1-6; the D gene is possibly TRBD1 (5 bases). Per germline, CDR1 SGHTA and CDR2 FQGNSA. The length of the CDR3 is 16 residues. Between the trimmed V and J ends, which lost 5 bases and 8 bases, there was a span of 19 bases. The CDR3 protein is CASSPRWDDPDSPLHF. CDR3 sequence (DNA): TGTGCCAGCAGCCCCCGATGGGACGATCCGGATTCACCCCTCCACTTT.

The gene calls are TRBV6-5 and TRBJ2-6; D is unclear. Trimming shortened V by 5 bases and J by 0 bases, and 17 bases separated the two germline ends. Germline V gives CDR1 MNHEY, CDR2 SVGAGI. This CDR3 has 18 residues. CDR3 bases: TGTGCCAGCAGTACAAACAAGGGCTCCAGCTCTGGGGCCAACGTCCTGACTTTC. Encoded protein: CASSTNKGSSSGANVLTF.

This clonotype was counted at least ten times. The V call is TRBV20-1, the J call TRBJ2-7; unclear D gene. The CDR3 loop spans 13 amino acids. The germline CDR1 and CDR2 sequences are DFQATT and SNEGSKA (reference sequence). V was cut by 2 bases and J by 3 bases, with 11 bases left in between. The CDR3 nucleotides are TGCAGTGCTAGATTTCCGGACGACTACGAGCAGTACTTC. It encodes CSARFPDDYEQYF.

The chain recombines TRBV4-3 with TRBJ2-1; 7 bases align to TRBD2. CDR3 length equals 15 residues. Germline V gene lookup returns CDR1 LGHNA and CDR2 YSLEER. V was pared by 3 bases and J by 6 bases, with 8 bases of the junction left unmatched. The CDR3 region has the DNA TGCGCCAGCAGCCATCTCGGCCCGGGGGGCAATGAGCAGTTCTTC. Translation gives CASSHLGPGGNEQFF.

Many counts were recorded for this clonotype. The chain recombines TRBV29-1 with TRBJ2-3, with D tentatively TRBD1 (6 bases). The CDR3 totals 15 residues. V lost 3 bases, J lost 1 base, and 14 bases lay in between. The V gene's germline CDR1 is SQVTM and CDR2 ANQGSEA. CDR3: CSVDGPGDGTDTQYF. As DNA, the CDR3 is TGCAGCGTTGATGGGCCAGGGGATGGCACAGATACGCAGTATTTT.

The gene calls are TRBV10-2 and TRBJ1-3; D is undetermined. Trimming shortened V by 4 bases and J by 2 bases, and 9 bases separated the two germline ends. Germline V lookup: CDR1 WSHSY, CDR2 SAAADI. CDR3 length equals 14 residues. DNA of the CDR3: TGCGCCAGCAGTGGTGGCAGAACTGGAAACACCATATATTTT. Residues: CASSGGRTGNTIYF.

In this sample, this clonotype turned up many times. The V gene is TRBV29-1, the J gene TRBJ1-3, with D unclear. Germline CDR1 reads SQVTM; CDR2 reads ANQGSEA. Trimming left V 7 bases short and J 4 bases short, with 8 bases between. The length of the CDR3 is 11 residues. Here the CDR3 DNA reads TGCAGCGCCTCGTGGGGAAACACCATATATTTT. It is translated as CSASWGNTIYF.

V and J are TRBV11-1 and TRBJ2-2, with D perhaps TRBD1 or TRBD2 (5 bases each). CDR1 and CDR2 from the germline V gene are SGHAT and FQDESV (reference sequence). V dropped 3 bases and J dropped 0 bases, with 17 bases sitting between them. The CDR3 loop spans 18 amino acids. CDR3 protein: CASSFSRPGAANTGELFF. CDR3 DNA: TGTGCCAGCAGCTTCAGTCGGCCCGGGGCAGCGAACACCGGGGAGCTGTTTTTT.

The CDR3 sequence: CSARGGFDEQYV. CDR3 DNA: TGCAGTGCGCGGGGGGGCTTCGACGAGCAGTACGTC. This sequence joins TRBV20-1 and TRBJ2-7, with 9 bases matching TRBD2. This CDR3 is built from 12 residues. The V gene end was trimmed by 6 bases and the J gene end by 5 bases; junction bases not matched to a gene: 5. From germline, CDR1 is DFQATT and CDR2 SNEGSKA (reference sequence).